The clone carrying this TCR beta chain was counted between two and nine times. Its specificity is not known. A second roughly 7 to 11 cycle PCR used barcoded and J-beta primers. TCRdb processed the 5' RACE reads anew with MiXCR; each CDR3 protein has one entry. The sample records 1.5 million to 2 million distinct CDR3 sequences, around half being singletons. The sample comes from a study of blood T cells in healthy people across ages. As for the study in general: For every two T cells, template switching captured about one barcoded beta molecule.

Study-level points and caveats: More naive CD4+ cells and higher diversity were found in long-lived than in aged donors.

The CDR3 sequence is 15 residues long. Per the germline V gene, CDR1 is SGDLS and CDR2 is YYNGEE. The V and J ends lost 0 bases and 3 bases, in that order; junction bases with no gene match: 2. Samples each had at least 5.5 micrograms of total RNA extracted. This sequence joins TRBV9 and TRBJ2-5; TRBD2 agrees at 10 bases. The origin of this receptor is a woman aged 40 to 49 in good health. The sample was blood. The CDR3 protein is CASSVASGGEETQYF. The CDR3 coding sequence is TGTGCCAGCAGCGTAGCTAGCGGGGGAGAAGAGACCCAGTACTTC.